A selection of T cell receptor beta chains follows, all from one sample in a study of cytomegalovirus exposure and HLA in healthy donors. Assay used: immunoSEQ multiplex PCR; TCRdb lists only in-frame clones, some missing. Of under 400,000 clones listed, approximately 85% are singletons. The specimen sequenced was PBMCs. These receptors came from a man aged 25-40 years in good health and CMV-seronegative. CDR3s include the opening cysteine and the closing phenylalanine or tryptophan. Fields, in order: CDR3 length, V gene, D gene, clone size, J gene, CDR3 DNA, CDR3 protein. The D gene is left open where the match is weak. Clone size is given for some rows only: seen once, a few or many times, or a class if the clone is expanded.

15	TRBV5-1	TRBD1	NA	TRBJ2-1	TGCGCCAGCAGCTTGAACAGGGGGTTGAGCAATGAGCAGTTCTTC	CASSLNRGLSNEQFF
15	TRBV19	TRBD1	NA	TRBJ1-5	TGTGCCAGTAGTCCCCAGTACAGGGGAAATCAGCCCCAGCATTTT	CASSPQYRGNQPQHF
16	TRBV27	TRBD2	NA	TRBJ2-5	TGTGCCAGCAGTCCCCGACCAGCGGGGGGTGTGGAGACCCAGTACTTC	CASSPRPAGGVETQYF
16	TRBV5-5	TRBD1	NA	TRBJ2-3	TGTGCCAGCAGCTCCGGGACAGGGGTTCGGACAGATACGCAGTATTTT	CASSSGTGVRTDTQYF
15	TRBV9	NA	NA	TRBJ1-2	TGTGCCAGCAGCGTAGCCCCAGAAGCGGTGTATGGCTACACCTTC	CASSVAPEAVYGYTF
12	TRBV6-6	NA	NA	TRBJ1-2	TGTGCCAGCACAGCGGGGAACTATGGCTACACCTTC	CASTAGNYGYTF
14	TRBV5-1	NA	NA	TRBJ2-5	TGCGCCAGCTATGCCGGGGGTACAGTGGAGACCCAGTACTTC	CASYAGGTVETQYF
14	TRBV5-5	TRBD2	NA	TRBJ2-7	TGTGCCAGCAGCTCGAGCGGGACTCCTTCCGAGCAGTACTTC	CASSSSGTPSEQYF
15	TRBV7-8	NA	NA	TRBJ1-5	TGTGCCAGCAGTAGAGAGGGCTTTAGCAATCAGCCCCAGCATTTT	CASSREGFSNQPQHF
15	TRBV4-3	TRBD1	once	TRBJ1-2	TGCGCCAGCAGCCAAGATGGAGCAGGGGGCTATGGCTACACCTTC	CASSQDGAGGYGYTF
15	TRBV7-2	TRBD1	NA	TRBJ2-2	TGTGCCAGCAGCTTCCTGACAGGGGGAGGCGGGGAGCTGTTTTTT	CASSFLTGGGGELFF
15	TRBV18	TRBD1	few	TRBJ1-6	TGTGCCAGCTCACCCCAGACAGGGGTGAATTCACCCCTCCACTTT	CASSPQTGVNSPLHF
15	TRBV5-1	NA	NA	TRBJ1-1	TGCGCCAGCAGCCCCACTATTGCCAGGGGAACTGAAGCTTTCTTT	CASSPTIARGTEAFF
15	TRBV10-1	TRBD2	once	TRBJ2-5	TGCGCCAGCAGCGGACTAGCGGGGAGGTGTGAGACCCAGTACTTC	CASSGLAGRCETQYF
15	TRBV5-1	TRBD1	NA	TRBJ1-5	TGCGCCAGCAGCCCGGAGGGACAGGGTAGACAGCCCCAGCATTTT	CASSPEGQGRQPQHF
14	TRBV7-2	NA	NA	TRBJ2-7	TGTGCCAGCAGCTTGGGAAGGGGGTCCTACGAGCAGTACTTC	CASSLGRGSYEQYF
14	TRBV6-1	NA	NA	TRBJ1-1	TGTGCCAGCCCTGTCTTCGGAGATATCACTGAAGCTTTCTTT	CASPVFGDITEAFF
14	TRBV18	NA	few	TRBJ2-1	TGTGCCAGCTCACCACTCTACGGGGACAATGAGCAGTTCTTC	CASSPLYGDNEQFF
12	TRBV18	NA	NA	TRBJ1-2	TGTGCCAGCTCACCGGGGGACTATGGCTACACTTTC	CASSPGDYGYTF
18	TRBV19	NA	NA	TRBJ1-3	TGTGCCAGTAGTATTTACAATGGGGGGATGAGCTCTGGAAACACCATATATTTT	CASSIYNGGMSSGNTIYF
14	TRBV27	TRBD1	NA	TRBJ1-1	TGTGCCAGCAGGGACAGGCCCCGGTACACTGAAGCTTTCTTT	CASRDRPRYTEAFF
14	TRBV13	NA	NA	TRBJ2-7	TGTGCCAGCAGCTGGGGGGTAATAGCCTACGAGCAGTACTTC	CASSWGVIAYEQYF
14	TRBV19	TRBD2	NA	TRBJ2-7	TGTGCCAGTAGGCCTGGGACTAGTCAGTACGAGCAGTACTTC	CASRPGTSQYEQYF
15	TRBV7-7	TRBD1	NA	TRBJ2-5	TGTGCCAGCAGCCCAAGGACAGGGGGGTTAGAGACCCAGTACTTC	CASSPRTGGLETQYF
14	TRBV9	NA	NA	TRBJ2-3	TGTGCCAGCAGCGCCGGACTATACACAGATACGCAGTATTTT	CASSAGLYTDTQYF
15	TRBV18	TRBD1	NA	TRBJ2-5	TGTGCCAGCTCATTAGACAGGGGCTACCAAGAGACCCAGTACTTC	CASSLDRGYQETQYF
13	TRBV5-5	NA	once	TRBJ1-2	TGTGCCAGCAGCTTGGGGCGGAACTATGGCTACACCTTC	CASSLGRNYGYTF
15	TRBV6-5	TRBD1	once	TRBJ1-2	TGTGCCAGCAGTTACGAGGGGGCGCCCAACTATGGCTACACCTTC	CASSYEGAPNYGYTF
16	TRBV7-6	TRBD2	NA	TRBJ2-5	TGTGCCAGCAGCTTAGCAGCGGGGGGGCCCGGGGAGACCCAGTACTTC	CASSLAAGGPGETQYF
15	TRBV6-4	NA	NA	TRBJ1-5	TGTGCCAGCAGTGAGGGTAGGGGCCCCCACAGGGCCCAGCATTTT	CASSEGRGPHRAQHF
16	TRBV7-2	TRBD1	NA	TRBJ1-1	TGTGCCAGCAGCCCAGGGGTCAGGGGGACTTACACTGAAGCTTTCTTT	CASSPGVRGTYTEAFF
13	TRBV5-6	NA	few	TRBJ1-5	TGTGCCAGCAGCTTAGCAGGGAATCAGCCCCAGCATTTT	CASSLAGNQPQHF
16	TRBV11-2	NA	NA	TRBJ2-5	TGTGCCAGCAGCTTAGAACGGGGACTTTACCAAGAGACCCAGTACTTC	CASSLERGLYQETQYF
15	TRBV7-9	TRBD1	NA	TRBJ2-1	TGTGCCAGCAGCTGGGACAGGGCCTCCTACAATGAGCAGTTCTTC	CASSWDRASYNEQFF
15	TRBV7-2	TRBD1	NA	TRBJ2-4	TGTGCCAGCAGCTTTACCGGGACAGGGGGCGGCATTCAGTACTTC	CASSFTGTGGGIQYF
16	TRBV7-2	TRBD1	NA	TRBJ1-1	TGTGCCAGCAGCTTAGTTTCTCAGGGGGCGCATACTGAAGCTTTCTTT	CASSLVSQGAHTEAFF
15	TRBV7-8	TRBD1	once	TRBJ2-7	TGTGCCAGCAGCTTAACAGGGGGCGTCGCCTACGAGCAGTACTTC	CASSLTGGVAYEQYF
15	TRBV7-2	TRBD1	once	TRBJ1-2	TGTGCCAGCAGCAAAGGACAGGGCAATATGTATGGCTACACCTTC	CASSKGQGNMYGYTF
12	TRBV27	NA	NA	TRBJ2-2	TGTGCCAGCAGCGGGGACACCGGGGAGCTGTTTTTT	CASSGDTGELFF
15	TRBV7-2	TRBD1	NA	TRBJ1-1	TGTGCCAGCATGGCAGGGGGCACCCAGAACACTGAAGCTTTCTTT	CASMAGGTQNTEAFF
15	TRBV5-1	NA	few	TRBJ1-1	TGCGCCAGCAGCCTGAGCGGCCCCGCGAACACTGAAGCTTTCTTT	CASSLSGPANTEAFF
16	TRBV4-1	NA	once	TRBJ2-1	TGCGCCAGCAGCCATTACAGGGTGGGATCCTACAATGAGCAGTTCTTC	CASSHYRVGSYNEQFF
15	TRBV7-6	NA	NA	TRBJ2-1	TGTGCCAGCAGCTTGGGTCAGGGGTCCTACAATGAGCAGTTCTTC	CASSLGQGSYNEQFF
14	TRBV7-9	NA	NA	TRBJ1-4	TGTGCCAGCACCGTCGCGGGGGCAGAGGAAAAACTGTTTTTT	CASTVAGAEEKLFF
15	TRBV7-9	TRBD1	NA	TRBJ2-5	TGTGCCAGCAGCTTAGGGGGGACAGCTAAAGAGACCCAGTACTTC	CASSLGGTAKETQYF
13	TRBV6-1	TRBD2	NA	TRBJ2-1	TGTGCCAGCAGGGCTAGCGGGGGAAATGAGCAGTTCTTC	CASRASGGNEQFF
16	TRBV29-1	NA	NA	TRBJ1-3	TGCAGCGCTAGCGAGCAGCCCAATTACTCTGGAAACACCATATATTTT	CSASEQPNYSGNTIYF
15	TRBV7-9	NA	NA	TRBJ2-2	TGTGCCAGCAGCTTGCTCTCAGGGAACACCGGGGAGCTGTTTTTT	CASSLLSGNTGELFF
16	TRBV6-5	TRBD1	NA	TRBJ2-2	TGTGCCAGCAGTTACTCAGGGACAGGGGACCCCGGGGAGCTGTTTTTT	CASSYSGTGDPGELFF
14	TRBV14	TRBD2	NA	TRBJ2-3	TGTGCCAGCAGCCCAGCGGGGGCTACAGATACGCAGTATTTT	CASSPAGATDTQYF
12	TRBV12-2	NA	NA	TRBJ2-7	TGTGCAAGTCGGACGGGGGTGTACGAGCAGTACTTC	CASRTGVYEQYF
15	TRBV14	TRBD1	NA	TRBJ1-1	TGTGCCAGCAGCTGGACAGGGGGATGGAACACTGAAGCTTTCTTT	CASSWTGGWNTEAFF
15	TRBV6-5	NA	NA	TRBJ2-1	TGTGCCAGCAGTTACTCCGACAGGAACTACAATGAGCAGTTCTTC	CASSYSDRNYNEQFF
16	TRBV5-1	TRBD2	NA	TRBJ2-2	TGCGCCAGCAGCTTTGGACGGGGACTATACACCGGGGAGCTGTTTTTT	CASSFGRGLYTGELFF
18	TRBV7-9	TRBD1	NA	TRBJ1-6	TGTGCCAGCACCTCTACCCAAGCGTTGGGACAGCATAATTCACCCCTCCACTTT	CASTSTQALGQHNSPLHF
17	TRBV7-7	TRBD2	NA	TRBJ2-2	TGTGCCAGCAGCTTAGTTTGGCTAGCGGAGGGGACCGGGGAGCTGTTTTTT	CASSLVWLAEGTGELFF
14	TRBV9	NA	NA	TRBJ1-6	TGTGCCAGCAGCGTAGATCCTGGGGCTTCACCCCTCCACTTT	CASSVDPGASPLHF
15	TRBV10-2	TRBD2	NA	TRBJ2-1	TGCGCCAGCAGAATGGGGCGGGGGGACCTCAATGAGCAGTTCTTC	CASRMGRGDLNEQFF
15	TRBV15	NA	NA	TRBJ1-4	TGTGCCACCAGCAGAGATCACCAGGCCAATGAAAAACTGTTTTTT	CATSRDHQANEKLFF